The T cell receptor beta chain described here comes from a study of T cells and copy number aberrations in small-cell lung cancer. The CDR3 length is 14 residues. The germline V gene encodes CDR1 LGHNA and CDR2 YNFKEQ. Libraries were prepared by immunoSEQ multiplex PCR; TCRdb keeps only in-frame clonotypes and omits some of them. Altogether 9,400 or so clones are present, almost 80% being singletons, with the ten largest covering under 35%. Study results and limitations: Findings need validation given the study's small sample size. Tumors showed lower T-cell density, richness and clonality than adjacent lung, though density did not differ significantly.

Worth noting for this clone: Its specificity is unknown. Mismatch with germline at one junction end may stem from a read error.

V gene TRBV4-2 combines with J gene TRBJ2-2, with D possibly TRBD2 on 6 matching bases. This TCR derives from a man aged 55 to 70 with small cell lung cancer. Sequencing used normal tissue next to the tumor. CDR3 protein: CASSPRTCRRGAVF. CDR3 DNA: TGTGCCAGCAGCCCCCGGACTTGTCGGCGGGGAGCTGTTTTT.